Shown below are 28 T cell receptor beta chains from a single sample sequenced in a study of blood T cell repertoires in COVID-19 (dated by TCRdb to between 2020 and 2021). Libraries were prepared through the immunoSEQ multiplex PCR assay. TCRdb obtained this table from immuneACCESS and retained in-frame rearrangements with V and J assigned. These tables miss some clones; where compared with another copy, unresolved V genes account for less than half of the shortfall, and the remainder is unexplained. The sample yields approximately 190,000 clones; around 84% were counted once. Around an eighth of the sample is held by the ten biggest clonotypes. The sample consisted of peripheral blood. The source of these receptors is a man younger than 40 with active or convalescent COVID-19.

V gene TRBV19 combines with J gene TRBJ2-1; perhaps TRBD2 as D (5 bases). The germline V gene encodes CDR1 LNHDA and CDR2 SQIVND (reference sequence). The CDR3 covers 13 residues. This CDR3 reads CASAREGYNEQFF. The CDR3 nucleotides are TGTGCGAGTGCACGTGAGGGCTACAATGAGCAGTTCTTC.

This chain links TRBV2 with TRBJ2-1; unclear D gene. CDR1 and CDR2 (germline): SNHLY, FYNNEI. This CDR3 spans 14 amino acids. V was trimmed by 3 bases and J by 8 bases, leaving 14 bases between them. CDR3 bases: TGTGCCAGCAGTGATAAGGTCCCAGGCCATGAGCAGTTCTTC. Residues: CASSDKVPGHEQFF.

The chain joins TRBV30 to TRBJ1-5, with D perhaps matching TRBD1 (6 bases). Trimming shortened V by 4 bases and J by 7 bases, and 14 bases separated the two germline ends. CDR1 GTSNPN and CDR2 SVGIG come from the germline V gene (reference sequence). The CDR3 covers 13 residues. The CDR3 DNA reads TGTGCCTGGACCAGGGGATTCCACCAGCCCCAGCATTTT. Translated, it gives CAWTRGFHQPQHF.

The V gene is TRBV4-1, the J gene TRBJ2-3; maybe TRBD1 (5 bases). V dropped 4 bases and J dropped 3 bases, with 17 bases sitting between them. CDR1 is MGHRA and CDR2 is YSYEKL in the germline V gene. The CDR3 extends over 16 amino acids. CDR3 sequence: CASSRNQGKVTDTQYF. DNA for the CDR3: TGCGCCAGCAGCCGGAACCAGGGTAAGGTGACAGATACGCAGTATTTT.

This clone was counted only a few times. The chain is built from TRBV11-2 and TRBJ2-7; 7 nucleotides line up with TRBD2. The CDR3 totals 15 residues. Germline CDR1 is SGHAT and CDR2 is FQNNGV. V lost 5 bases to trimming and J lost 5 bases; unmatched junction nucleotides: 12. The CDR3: CASSVSGDPFNEQYF. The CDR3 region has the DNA TGTGCCAGCAGCGTCAGCGGGGACCCTTTCAACGAGCAGTACTTC.

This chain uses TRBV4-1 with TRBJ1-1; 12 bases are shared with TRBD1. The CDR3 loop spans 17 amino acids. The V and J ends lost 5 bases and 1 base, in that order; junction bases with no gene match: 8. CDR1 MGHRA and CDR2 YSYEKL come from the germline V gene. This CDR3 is CASSGGTGGAGNTEAFF. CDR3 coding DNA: TGCGCCAGCAGCGGGGGGACAGGGGGCGCGGGGAACACTGAAGCTTTCTTT.

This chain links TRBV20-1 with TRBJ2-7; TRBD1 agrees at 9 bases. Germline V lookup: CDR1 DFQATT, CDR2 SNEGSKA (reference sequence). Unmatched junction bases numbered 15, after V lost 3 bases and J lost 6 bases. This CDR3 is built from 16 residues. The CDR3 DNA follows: TGCAGTGCTAGTTTTGACAGGCCGGGACAGGGAGGCGAGCAGTACTTC. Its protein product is CSASFDRPGQGGEQYF.

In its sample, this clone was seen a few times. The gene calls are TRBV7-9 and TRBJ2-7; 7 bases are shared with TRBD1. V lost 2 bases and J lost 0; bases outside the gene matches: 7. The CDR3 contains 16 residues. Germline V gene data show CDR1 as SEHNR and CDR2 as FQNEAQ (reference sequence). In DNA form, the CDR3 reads TGTGCCAGCAGCTTAAAACAGGGGCGGAGCTCCTACGAGCAGTACTTC. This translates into CASSLKQGRSSYEQYF.

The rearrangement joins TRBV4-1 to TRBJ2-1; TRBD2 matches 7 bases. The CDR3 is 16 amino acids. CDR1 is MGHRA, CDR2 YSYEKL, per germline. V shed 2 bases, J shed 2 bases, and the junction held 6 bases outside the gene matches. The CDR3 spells CASSQPGGVAYNEQFF. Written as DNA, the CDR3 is TGCGCCAGCAGCCAACCTGGGGGGGTCGCCTACAATGAGCAGTTCTTC.

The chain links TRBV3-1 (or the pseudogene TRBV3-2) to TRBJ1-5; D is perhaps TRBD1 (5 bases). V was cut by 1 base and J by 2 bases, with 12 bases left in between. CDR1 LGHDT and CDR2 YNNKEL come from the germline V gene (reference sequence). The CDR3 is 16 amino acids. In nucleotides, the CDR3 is TGTGCCAGCAGCCAAGGTAGGGGTATGGGCAATCAGCCCCAGCATTTT. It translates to CASSQGRGMGNQPQHF.

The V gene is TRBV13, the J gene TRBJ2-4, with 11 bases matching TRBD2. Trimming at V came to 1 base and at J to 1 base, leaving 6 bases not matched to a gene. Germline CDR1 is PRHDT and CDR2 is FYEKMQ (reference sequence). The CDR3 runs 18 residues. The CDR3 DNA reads TGTGCCAGCAGCTTAGTTAGCGGGGGGGCCGGCGCCAAAAACATTCAGTACTTC. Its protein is CASSLVSGGAGAKNIQYF.

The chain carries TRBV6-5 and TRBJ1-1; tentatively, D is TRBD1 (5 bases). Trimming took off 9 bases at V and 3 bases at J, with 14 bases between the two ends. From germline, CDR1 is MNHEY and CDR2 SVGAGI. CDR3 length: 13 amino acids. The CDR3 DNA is TGTGCCAGTATCCCCCTGGGGCACACTGAAGCTTTCTTT. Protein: CASIPLGHTEAFF.

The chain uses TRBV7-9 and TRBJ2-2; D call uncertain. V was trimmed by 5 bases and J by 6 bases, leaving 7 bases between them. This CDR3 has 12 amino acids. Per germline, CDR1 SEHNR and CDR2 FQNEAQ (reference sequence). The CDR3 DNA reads TGTGCCAGCAGCCCGACATCCGGGGAGCTGTTTTTT. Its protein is CASSPTSGELFF.

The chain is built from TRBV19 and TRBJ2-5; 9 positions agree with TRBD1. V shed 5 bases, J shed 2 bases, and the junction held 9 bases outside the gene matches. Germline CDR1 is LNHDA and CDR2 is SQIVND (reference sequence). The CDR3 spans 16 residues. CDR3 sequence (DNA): TGTGCCAGTAGTGAAGGGACAGGGACCTTACAAGAGACCCAGTACTTC. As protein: CASSEGTGTLQETQYF.

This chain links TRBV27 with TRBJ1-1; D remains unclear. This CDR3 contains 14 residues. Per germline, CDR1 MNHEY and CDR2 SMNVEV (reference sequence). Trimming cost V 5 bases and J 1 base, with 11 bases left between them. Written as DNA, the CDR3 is TGTGCCAGCAGTCCCGCCCTCGGGAACACTGAAGCTTTCTTT. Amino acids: CASSPALGNTEAFF.

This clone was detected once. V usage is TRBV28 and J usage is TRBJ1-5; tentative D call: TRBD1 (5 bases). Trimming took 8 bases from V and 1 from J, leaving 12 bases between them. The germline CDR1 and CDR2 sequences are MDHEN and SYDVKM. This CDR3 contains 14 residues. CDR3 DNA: TGTGCCAGCTGGGGGGATGCGAGCAATCAGCCCCAGCATTTT. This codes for CASWGDASNQPQHF.

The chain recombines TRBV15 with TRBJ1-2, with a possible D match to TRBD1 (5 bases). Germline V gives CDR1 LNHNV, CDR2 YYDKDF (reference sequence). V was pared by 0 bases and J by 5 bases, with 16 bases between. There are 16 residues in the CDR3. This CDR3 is CATSRDTFSDSYGYTF. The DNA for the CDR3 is TGTGCCACCAGCAGAGATACTTTCTCCGACAGTTATGGCTACACCTTC.

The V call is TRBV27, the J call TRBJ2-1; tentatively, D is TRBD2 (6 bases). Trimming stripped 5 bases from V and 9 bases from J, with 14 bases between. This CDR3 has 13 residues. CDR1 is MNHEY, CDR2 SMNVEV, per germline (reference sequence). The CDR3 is CASSPSLEGEQFF. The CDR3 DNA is TGTGCCAGCAGTCCTTCCTTGGAGGGTGAGCAGTTCTTC.

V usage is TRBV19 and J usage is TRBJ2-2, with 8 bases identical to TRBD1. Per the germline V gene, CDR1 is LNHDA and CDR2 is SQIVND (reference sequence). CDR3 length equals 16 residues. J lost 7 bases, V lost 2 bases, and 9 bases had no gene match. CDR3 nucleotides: TGTGCCAGTAGTATACGGACAGGGCCTCTGGGCGGGGAGCTGTTTTTT. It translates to CASSIRTGPLGGELFF.

The CDR3 region is CASSQGTGWTEAFF. CDR3 nucleotides: TGTGCCAGCAGCCAAGGGACAGGATGGACTGAAGCTTTCTTT. The chain couples TRBV4-2 to TRBJ1-1, with 7 bases lining up with TRBD1. The V gene end was trimmed by 1 base and the J gene end by 5 bases; junction bases not matched to a gene: 4. Germline CDR1 and CDR2: LGHNA and YNFKEQ. The CDR3 extends over 14 amino acids.

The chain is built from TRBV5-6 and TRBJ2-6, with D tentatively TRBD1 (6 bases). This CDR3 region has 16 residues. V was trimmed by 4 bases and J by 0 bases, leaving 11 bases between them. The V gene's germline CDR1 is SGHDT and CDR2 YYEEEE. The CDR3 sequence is CASSRRTDSGANVLTF. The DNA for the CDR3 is TGTGCCAGCAGCCGTCGGACAGACTCTGGGGCCAACGTCCTGACTTTC.

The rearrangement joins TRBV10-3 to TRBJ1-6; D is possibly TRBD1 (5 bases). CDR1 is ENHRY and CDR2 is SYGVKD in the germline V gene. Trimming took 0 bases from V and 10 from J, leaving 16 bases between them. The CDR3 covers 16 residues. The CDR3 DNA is TGTGCCATCAGTGAGTCGATGGGGGGTAGTAAGTCACCCCTCCACTTT. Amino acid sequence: CAISESMGGSKSPLHF.

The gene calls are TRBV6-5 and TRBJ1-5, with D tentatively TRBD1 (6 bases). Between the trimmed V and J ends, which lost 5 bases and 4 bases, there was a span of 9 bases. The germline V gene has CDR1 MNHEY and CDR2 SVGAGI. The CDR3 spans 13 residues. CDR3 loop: CASSLGANQPQHF. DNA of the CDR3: TGTGCCAGCAGTCTGGGGGCTAATCAGCCCCAGCATTTT.

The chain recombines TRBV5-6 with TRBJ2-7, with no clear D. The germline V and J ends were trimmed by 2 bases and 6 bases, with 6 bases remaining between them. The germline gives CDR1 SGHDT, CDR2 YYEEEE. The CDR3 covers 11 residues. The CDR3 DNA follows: TGTGCCAGCAGCTTACAGTTCGAGCAGTACTTC. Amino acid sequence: CASSLQFEQYF.

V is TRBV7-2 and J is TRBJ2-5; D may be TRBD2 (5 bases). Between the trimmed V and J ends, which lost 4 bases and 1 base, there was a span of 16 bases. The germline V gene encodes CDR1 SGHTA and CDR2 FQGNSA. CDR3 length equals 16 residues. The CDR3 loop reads CASSSYRQRLQETQYF. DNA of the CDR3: TGTGCCAGCAGCTCCTATCGGCAGCGGCTCCAAGAGACCCAGTACTTC.

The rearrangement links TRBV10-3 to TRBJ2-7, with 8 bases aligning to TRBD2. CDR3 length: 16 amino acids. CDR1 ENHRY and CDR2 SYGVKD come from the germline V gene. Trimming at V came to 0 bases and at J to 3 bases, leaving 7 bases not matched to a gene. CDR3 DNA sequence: TGTGCCATCAGTGAGTCGATTAGCGGGAACAACTACGAGCAGTACTTC. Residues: CAISESISGNNYEQYF.

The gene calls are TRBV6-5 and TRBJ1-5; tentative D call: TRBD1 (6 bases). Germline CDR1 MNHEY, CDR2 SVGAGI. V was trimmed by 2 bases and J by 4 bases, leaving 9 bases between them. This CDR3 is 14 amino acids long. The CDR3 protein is CASSYGRGNQPQHF. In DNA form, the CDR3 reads TGTGCCAGCAGTTACGGCAGGGGAAATCAGCCCCAGCATTTT.

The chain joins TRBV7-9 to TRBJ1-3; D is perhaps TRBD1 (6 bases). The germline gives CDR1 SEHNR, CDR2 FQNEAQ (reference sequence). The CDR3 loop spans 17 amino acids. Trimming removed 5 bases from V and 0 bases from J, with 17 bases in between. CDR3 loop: CASSPSGQLSSGNTIYF. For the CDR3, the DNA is TGTGCCAGCAGCCCATCTGGACAGTTAAGCTCTGGAAACACCATATATTTT.